The table lists the clone carrying this T cell receptor (beta chain) with a few counts. No antigen is known for it. The sample originates from a study of identical twins. V was cut by 1 base and J by 5 bases, with 11 bases left in between. From germline, CDR1 is MGHRA and CDR2 YSYEKL. This CDR3 has 15 amino acids. Points from the study as a whole: Out-of-frame TCR alpha sharing in monozygotic twins exceeded recombination model predictions.

Template switching added a universal primer site; cDNA carried unique molecular identifiers. Using its own MiXCR run on the 5' RACE reads, TCRdb lists one record per CDR3 protein. The table records approximately 300,000 distinct CDR3 sequences, roughly 10% of them present only once. The same specimen was also included in a second study, on yellow fever vaccine responses in identical twins. That work adds: Twins showed a vaccine T cell response that reportedly seemed partly convergent, partly personalized.

The rearrangement links TRBV4-1 to TRBJ2-2; possibly TRBD1 for D (6 bases). This sequence originates from a young woman in good health. Sequenced: CD8+ T cells sorted from blood. The CDR3 spells CASSQVTGRTGELFF. DNA for the CDR3: TGCGCCAGCAGCCAAGTAACAGGGCGGACCGGGGAGCTGTTTTTT.